Listed below are T cell receptor beta chains from one sample, sequenced in a study of CD8 T cells in ankylosing spondylitis. MiXCR was run by TCRdb on the 5' RACE reads, yielding one entry per CDR3 protein. The sample shows 30,000 to 45,000 distinct CDR3 sequences, 16% of them seen only once. Sequenced: blood. The receptor source for this set is a male donor with ankylosing spondylitis or in good health (not recorded which). The CDR3 runs from the conserved cysteine through the conserved F or W. D genes are given only for firm matches. Only part of the rows carry a size: once, few, many, or a class if the clone is expanded.

clone size | D gene | J gene | V gene | CDR3 DNA | CDR3 protein
few | - | TRBJ1-4 | TRBV12-3/TRBV12-4 | TGTGCCAGCAGTTCCGGGGGGGCGAAACTGTTTTTT | CASSSGGAKLFF
- | TRBD1 | TRBJ2-1 | TRBV12-3/TRBV12-4 | TGTGCCAGCCGGGACAGGGGAAGAAATGAGCAGTTCTTC | CASRDRGRNEQFF
few | TRBD2 | TRBJ2-3 | TRBV10-2 | TGCGCCAGCAGTGCTGGCGGGGGGACCGTAGATACGCAGTATTTT | CASSAGGGTVDTQYF
few | TRBD2 | TRBJ2-1 | TRBV5-6 | TGTGCCAGCAGCTCGGGTAAATATAGCGGGAGTTTGAATGAGCAGTTCTTC | CASSSGKYSGSLNEQFF
- | - | TRBJ2-1 | TRBV5-1 | TGCGCCAGCAGCTTCCGGGACCCCGGGTACAATGAGCAGTTCTTC | CASSFRDPGYNEQFF
once | TRBD2 | TRBJ2-1 | TRBV12-3/TRBV12-4 | TGTGCCAGCAGTGTGAGAGCGGGGGGGCTCAATGAGCAGTTCTTC | CASSVRAGGLNEQFF
- | - | TRBJ2-7 | TRBV28 | TGTGCCAGCACCCCAAGTGGCTCCTACGAGCAGTACTTC | CASTPSGSYEQYF
few | TRBD2 | TRBJ2-3 | TRBV5-6 | TGTGCCAGCAGCTTCACAGCGGGACTGCCAGATACGCAGTATTTT | CASSFTAGLPDTQYF
- | TRBD2 | TRBJ2-1 | TRBV12-3/TRBV12-4 | TGTGCCAGCAGTCTCCGGACTAGCGGAGGTAGTGAGCAGTTCTTC | CASSLRTSGGSEQFF
- | - | TRBJ1-3 | TRBV6-5 | TGTGCCAGCAGTTACTCGAACAGGGCCTCTGGAAACACCATATATTTT | CASSYSNRASGNTIYF
- | - | TRBJ2-2 | TRBV6-2/TRBV6-3 | TGTGCCAGCAGTTCTAAGAACACCGGGGAGCTGTTTTTT | CASSSKNTGELFF
few | - | TRBJ2-1 | TRBV6-6 | TGTGCCAGCAGTTACTCGATCTCGTTAGGATTGAATGAGCAGTTCTTC | CASSYSISLGLNEQFF
many | - | TRBJ2-1 | TRBV4-3 | TGCGCCAGCAGCCAAGAAGACCGGAGGGCTTCGCAGTTCTTC | CASSQEDRRASQFF
- | - | TRBJ2-7 | TRBV12-3/TRBV12-4 | TGTGCCAGCAGTTCCCTGAGTGAGCAGTACTTC | CASSSLSEQYF
few | TRBD1 | TRBJ1-5 | TRBV29-1 | TGCAGCGTTGCAGGGGGCGGGCAGCCCCAGCATTTT | CSVAGGGQPQHF
- | - | TRBJ1-5 | TRBV7-2 | TGTGCCAGCAGCCCGACTACGAGACAGCCCCAGCATTTT | CASSPTTRQPQHF
few | TRBD1 | TRBJ1-4 | TRBV5-1 | TGCGCCAGCAGCTTGGGGGACAGTTCTTTTGGGAGAGAAAAACTGTTTTTT | CASSLGDSSFGREKLFF
- | TRBD1 | TRBJ2-4 | TRBV5-1 | TGCGCCAGCAGCATAGGGACAGCAGGGGCCAAAAACATTCAGTACTTC | CASSIGTAGAKNIQYF
- | - | TRBJ2-2 | TRBV27 | TGTGCCAGCAGTTCCCTCTACACCGGGGAGCTGTTTTTT | CASSSLYTGELFF
- | TRBD2 | TRBJ2-1 | TRBV20-1 | TGCAGTGCTACCGAAAGCGGGAGGGCCTTCAATGAGCAGTTCTTC | CSATESGRAFNEQFF
few | - | TRBJ1-5 | TRBV9 | TGTGCCAGCAGCGTAGGGGCGGGCTTTAGCAATCAGCCCCAGCATTTT | CASSVGAGFSNQPQHF
few | - | TRBJ1-6 | TRBV2 | TGTGCCACCCTGGACAGAAATAATTCACCCCTCCACTTT | CATLDRNNSPLHF
few | - | TRBJ2-5 | TRBV7-2 | TGTGCCAGCAGCCGCCCTCAAGAGACCCAGTACTTC | CASSRPQETQYF
- | - | TRBJ1-1 | TRBV5-1 | TGCGCCAGCAGCTTCTGGGGGGGCACTGAAGCTTTCTTT | CASSFWGGTEAFF
few | - | TRBJ1-1 | TRBV7-9 | TGTGCCAGCAGCTTGGTGATGGGAGAAGGCACTGAAGCTTTCTTT | CASSLVMGEGTEAFF
few | - | TRBJ1-4 | TRBV29-1 | TGCAGCGTTCGGTTAGGCTATGGGGAAAAACTGTTTTTT | CSVRLGYGEKLFF
- | - | TRBJ2-6 | TRBV6-6 | TGTGCCAGCAGTTATACGCTAGACTCTGGGGCCAACGTCCTGACTTTC | CASSYTLDSGANVLTF